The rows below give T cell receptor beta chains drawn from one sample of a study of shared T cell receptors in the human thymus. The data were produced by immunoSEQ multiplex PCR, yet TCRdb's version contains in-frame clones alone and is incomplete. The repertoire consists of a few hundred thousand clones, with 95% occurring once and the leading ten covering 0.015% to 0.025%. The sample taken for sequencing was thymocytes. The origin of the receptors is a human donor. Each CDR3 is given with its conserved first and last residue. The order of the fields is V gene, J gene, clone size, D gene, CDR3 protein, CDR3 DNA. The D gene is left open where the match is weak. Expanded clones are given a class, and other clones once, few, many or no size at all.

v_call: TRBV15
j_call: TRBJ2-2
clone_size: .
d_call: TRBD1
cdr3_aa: CATSRSRDRGDTGELFF
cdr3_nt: TGTGCCACCAGCAGATCCCGGGACAGGGGCGACACCGGGGAGCTGTTTTTT

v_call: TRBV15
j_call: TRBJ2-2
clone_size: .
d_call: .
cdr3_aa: CATSREEAGIGTGELFF
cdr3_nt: TGTGCCACCAGCAGAGAAGAAGCCGGGATAGGCACCGGGGAGCTGTTTTTT

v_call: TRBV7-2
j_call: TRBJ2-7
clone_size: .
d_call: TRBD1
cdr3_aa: CASSFLGTGDYEQYF
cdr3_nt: TGTGCCAGCAGCTTTCTCGGGACAGGGGACTACGAGCAGTACTTC

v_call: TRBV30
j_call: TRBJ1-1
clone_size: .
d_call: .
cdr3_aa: CAWSVLGRLKNTEAFF
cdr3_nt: TGTGCCTGGAGTGTATTAGGGCGTCTGAAGAACACTGAAGCTTTCTTT

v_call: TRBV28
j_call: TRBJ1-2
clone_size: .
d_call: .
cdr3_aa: CASSCPLTQKTTNYGYTF
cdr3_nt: TGTGCCAGCAGTTGCCCGTTAACGCAGAAAACCACTAACTATGGCTACACCTTC

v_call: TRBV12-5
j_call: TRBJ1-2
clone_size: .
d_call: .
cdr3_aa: CASGPGSRGYTF
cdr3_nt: TGTGCTAGTGGTCCAGGGTCCAGGGGCTACACCTTC

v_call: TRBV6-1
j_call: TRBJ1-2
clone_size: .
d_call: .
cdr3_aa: CASSYNYGYTF
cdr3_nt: TGTGCCAGCAGTTACAACTATGGCTACACCTTC

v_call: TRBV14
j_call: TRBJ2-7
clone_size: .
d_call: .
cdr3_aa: CASSQDREEQASYEQYF
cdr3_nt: TGTGCCAGCAGCCAAGATAGGGAGGAACAGGCATCCTACGAGCAGTACTTC

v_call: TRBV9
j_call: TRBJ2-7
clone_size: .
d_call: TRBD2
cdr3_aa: CASSVAVAGGPKDEQYF
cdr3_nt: TGTGCCAGCAGCGTAGCAGTAGCGGGAGGGCCTAAGGACGAGCAGTACTTC

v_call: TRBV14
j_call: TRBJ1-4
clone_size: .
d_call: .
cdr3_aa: CASSQGEGDYEKLFF
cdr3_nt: TGTGCCAGCAGCCAAGGGGAAGGGGATTATGAAAAACTGTTTTTT

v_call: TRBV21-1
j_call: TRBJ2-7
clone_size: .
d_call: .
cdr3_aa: CASSKKGEQYF
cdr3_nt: TGTGCCAGCAGCAAAAAAGGCGAGCAGTACTTC

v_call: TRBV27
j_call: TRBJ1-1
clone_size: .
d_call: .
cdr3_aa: CASSLSEDTEAFF
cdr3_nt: TGTGCCAGCAGTTTATCGGAGGACACTGAAGCTTTCTTT

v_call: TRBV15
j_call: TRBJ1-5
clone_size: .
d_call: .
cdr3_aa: CATSARDTPVGNQPQHF
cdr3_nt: TGTGCCACCAGCGCCCGGGACACTCCAGTGGGGAATCAGCCCCAGCATTTT

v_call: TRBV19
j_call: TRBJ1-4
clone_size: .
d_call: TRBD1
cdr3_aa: CASSPRDSEEKLFF
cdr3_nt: TGTGCCAGTAGTCCCCGGGACAGCGAGGAAAAACTGTTTTTT

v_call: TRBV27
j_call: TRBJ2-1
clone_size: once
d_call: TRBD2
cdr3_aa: CASSYLGLAGFELNEQFF
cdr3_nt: TGTGCCAGCAGCTATCTGGGACTAGCGGGTTTTGAGCTTAATGAGCAGTTCTTC

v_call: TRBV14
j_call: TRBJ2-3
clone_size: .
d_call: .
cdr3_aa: CASTLTGTSGSTDTQYF
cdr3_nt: TGTGCCAGCACCTTAACAGGTACGAGCGGAAGCACAGATACGCAGTATTTT

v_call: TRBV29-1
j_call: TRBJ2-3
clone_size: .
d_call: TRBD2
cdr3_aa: CSVPRTSGRAYRTDTQYF
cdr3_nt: TGCAGCGTCCCGAGGACTAGCGGGAGGGCCTATAGGACAGATACGCAGTATTTT

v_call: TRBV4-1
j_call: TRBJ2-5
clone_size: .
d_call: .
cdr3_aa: CASSQDRTDPQGGQETQYF
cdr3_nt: TGCGCCAGCAGCCAAGATAGGACGGACCCCCAAGGCGGTCAAGAAACCCAGTACTTC

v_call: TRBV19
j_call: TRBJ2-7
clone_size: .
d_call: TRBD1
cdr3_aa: CASSMGQAYEQYF
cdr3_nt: TGTGCCAGTAGTATGGGACAGGCCTACGAGCAGTACTTC

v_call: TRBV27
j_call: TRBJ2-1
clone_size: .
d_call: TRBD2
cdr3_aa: CASTGGLAGGPYYNEQFF
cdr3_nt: TGTGCCAGCACCGGAGGACTAGCGGGAGGGCCATATTACAATGAGCAGTTCTTC

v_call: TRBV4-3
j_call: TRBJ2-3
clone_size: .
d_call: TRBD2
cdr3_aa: CASSHRAGQSTDTQYF
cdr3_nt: TGCGCCAGCAGCCACCGAGCGGGGCAGAGCACAGATACGCAGTATTTT

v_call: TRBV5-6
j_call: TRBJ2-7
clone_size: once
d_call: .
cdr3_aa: CASSLVGGENYEQYF
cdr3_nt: TGTGCCAGCAGCTTGGTTGGCGGGGAAAACTACGAGCAGTACTTC

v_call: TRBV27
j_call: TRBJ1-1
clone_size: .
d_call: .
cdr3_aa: CASTPKCHPNTEAFF
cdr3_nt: TGTGCCAGCACCCCGAAGTGTCACCCGAACACTGAAGCTTTCTTT

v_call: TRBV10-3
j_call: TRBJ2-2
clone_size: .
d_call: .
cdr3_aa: CAIWRSGELFF
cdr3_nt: TGTGCCATCTGGCGGTCCGGGGAGCTGTTTTTT

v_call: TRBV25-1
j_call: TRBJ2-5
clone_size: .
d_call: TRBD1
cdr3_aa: CASSVRDSQQETQYF
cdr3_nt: TGTGCCAGCAGTGTCCGGGACAGCCAACAAGAGACCCAGTACTTC

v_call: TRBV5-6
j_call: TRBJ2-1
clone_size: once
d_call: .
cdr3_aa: CASSLYLFSSYNEQFF
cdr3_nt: TGTGCCAGCAGCTTATACCTATTCAGCTCCTACAATGAGCAGTTCTTC

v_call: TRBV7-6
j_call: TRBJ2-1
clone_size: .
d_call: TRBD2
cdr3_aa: CASTVSAGVGNEQFF
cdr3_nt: TGTGCCAGCACCGTGTCGGCGGGAGTAGGTAATGAGCAGTTCTTC